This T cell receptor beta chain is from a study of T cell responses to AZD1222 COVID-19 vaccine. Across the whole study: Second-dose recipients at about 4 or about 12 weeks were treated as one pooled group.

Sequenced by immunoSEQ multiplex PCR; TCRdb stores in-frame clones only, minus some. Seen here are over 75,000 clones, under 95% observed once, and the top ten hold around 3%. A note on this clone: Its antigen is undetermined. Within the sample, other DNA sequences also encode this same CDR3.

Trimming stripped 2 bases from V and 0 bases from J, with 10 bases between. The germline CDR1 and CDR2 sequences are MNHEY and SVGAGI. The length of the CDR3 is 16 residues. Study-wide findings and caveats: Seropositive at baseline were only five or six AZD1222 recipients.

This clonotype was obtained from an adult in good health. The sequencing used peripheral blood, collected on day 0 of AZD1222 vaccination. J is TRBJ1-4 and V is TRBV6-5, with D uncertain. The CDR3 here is CASSYNPEATNEKLFF. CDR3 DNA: TGTGCCAGCAGTTACAATCCGGAGGCAACTAATGAAAAACTGTTTTTT.